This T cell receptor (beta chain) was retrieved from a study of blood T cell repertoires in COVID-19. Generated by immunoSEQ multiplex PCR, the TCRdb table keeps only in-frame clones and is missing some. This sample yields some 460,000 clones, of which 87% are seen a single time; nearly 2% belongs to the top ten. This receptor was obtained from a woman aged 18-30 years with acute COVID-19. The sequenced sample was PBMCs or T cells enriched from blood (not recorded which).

In DNA, the CDR3 is TGTGCCAGCATCCGGACAGGCCGAAATGAAAAACTGTTTTTT. This gives the protein CASIRTGRNEKLFF. This chain links TRBV6-5 with TRBJ1-4; 7 bases are a match to TRBD1. The CDR3 is made up of 14 amino acids. Losses at the gene ends were 7 bases for V and 5 bases for J; bases not matched to a gene: 7. Germline CDR1 MNHEY, CDR2 SVGAGI.